This entry lists 13 T cell receptor beta chains sequenced from one sample in a study of T-cell reconstitution after alpha-beta-depleted transplantation in children. The authors prepared the TCRbeta library with unique molecular identifiers. Using its own MiXCR run on the PCR reads, TCRdb lists one record per CDR3 protein. This sample yields around 200,000 distinct CDR3 sequences, of which about 8.2% are seen a single time; about a third belongs to the top ten. The sample consisted of PBMCs, mostly from graft donor cells, taken 360 days after TCRalphabeta/CD19-depleted stem cell transplant. The receptors stem from a male patient aged 2 to 9 who had a stem cell transplant for acute myeloid leukemia, so the T cells may come from the graft donor.

In this sample, this clonotype turned up many times. This rearrangement joins TRBV12-3 or TRBV12-4 to TRBJ2-1; TRBD1 aligns across 7 bases. Unmatched junction bases numbered 1, after V lost 2 bases and J lost 0 bases. The CDR3 covers 15 residues. CDR3 nucleotides: TGTGCCAGCAGTTTATACAGGGGCTCCTACAATGAGCAGTTCTTC. This translates into CASSLYRGSYNEQFF.

The rearrangement joins TRBV2 to TRBJ2-3; D gene unclear. The CDR3 covers 15 residues. V was cut by 1 base and J by 4 bases, with 12 bases left in between. The V gene's germline CDR1 is SNHLY and CDR2 FYNNEI. The CDR3, as DNA: TGTGCCAGCAGTGAAGAGACTTGGCTCGCAGATACGCAGTATTTT. Translating it yields CASSEETWLADTQYF.

This clonotype has only a few counts. V is TRBV27 and J is TRBJ2-7, with no clear D. Germline V gene data show CDR1 as MNHEY and CDR2 as SMNVEV (reference sequence). This CDR3 spans 13 amino acids. V was clipped by 2 bases and J by 3 bases, with 8 bases between them. The CDR3 is CASSLKNGYEQYV. CDR3 in DNA: TGTGCCAGCAGTTTAAAGAACGGCTACGAGCAGTACGTC.

In its sample, this clonotype was seen a few times. The chain has TRBV3-1 and TRBJ2-3, with unresolved D. The CDR3 has 17 amino acids. Germline assignment: CDR1 LGHDT and CDR2 YNNKEL (reference sequence). V lost 0 bases and J lost 4, with 17 bases in between. CDR3 coding DNA: TGTGCCAGCAGCCAAGACCAGATCGCGGCCCTCCCAGATACGCAGTATTTT. Encoded protein: CASSQDQIAALPDTQYF.

V is TRBV12-3 or TRBV12-4 and J is TRBJ2-7, with D unclear. The V and J ends lost 3 bases and 0 bases respectively, with 18 bases between them. There are 17 residues in the CDR3. The CDR3 DNA follows: TGTGCCAGCAGTTTTCCCCGGACCGTTCTTAGCTCCTACGAGCAGTACTTC. Translating it yields CASSFPRTVLSSYEQYF.

In its sample, this clonotype was seen many times. This chain connects TRBV29-1 to TRBJ2-5; 9 bases are shared with TRBD2. The V gene's germline CDR1 is SQVTM and CDR2 ANQGSEA. This CDR3 has 12 amino acids. The V segment lost 6 bases and the J segment 3 bases; nucleotides outside the gene matches: 2. The CDR3: CSVSSGEETQYF. In nucleotides, the CDR3 is TGCAGCGTATCTAGCGGGGAAGAGACCCAGTACTTC.

This clonotype has ten or more counts. CDR3 nucleotides: TGCGCCAGCAGCCAAGATTGGGCTAGCGGGAGGGGCCACAATGAGCAGTTCTTC. Translated: CASSQDWASGRGHNEQFF. V usage is TRBV4-3 and J usage is TRBJ2-1; TRBD2 matches at 12 bases. V was pared by 0 bases and J by 5 bases, with 8 bases of the junction left unmatched. The CDR3 contains 18 residues. Germline V CDR1 and CDR2: LGHNA, YSLEER.

This chain connects TRBV28 to TRBJ2-7; TRBD2 matches at 9 bases. CDR1 is MDHEN, CDR2 SYDVKM, per germline. The CDR3 length is 15 residues. V was pared by 2 bases and J by 4 bases, with 6 bases of the junction left unmatched. The CDR3 loop is CASSLGSSGDYEQYV. CDR3 DNA sequence: TGTGCCAGCAGTTTAGGGTCTAGCGGGGATTACGAGCAGTACGTC.

This clonotype was observed a handful of times. The CDR3: CSARDPLGQGAFDGYTF. The CDR3 bases are TGCAGTGCTAGAGACCCCCTCGGACAGGGGGCGTTCGATGGCTACACCTTC. The J gene is TRBJ1-2, the V gene TRBV20-1; 11 bases line up with TRBD1. CDR1 is DFQATT and CDR2 is SNEGSKA in the germline V gene (reference sequence). The V gene end was trimmed by 0 bases and the J gene end by 6 bases; junction bases not matched to a gene: 12. The CDR3 covers 17 residues.

The chain has TRBV5-1 and TRBJ1-6; 10 nucleotides align to TRBD1. Germline V gives CDR1 SGHRS, CDR2 YFSETQ. This CDR3 spans 14 amino acids. Unmatched junction bases numbered 2, after V lost 3 bases and J lost 8 bases. CDR3 nucleotides: TGCGCCAGCAGCTCCGGGACAGGGGATTCACCCCTCCACTTT. As protein: CASSSGTGDSPLHF. The entire variable domain, with the rest obtained from reference TRBV5-1 and TRBJ1-6, is as follows: KAGVTQTPRYLIKTRGQQVTLSCSPISGHRSVSWYQQTPGQGLQFLFEYFSETQRNKGNFPGRFSGRQFSNSRSEMNVSTLELGDSALYLCASSSGTGDSPLHFGNGTRLTVT.

The sample holds a few counts of this clonotype. The chain has TRBV7-9 and TRBJ2-2; no clear D gene. Trimming took off 5 bases at V and 7 bases at J, with 8 bases between the two ends. CDR1 and CDR2 (germline): SEHNR, FQNEAQ (reference sequence). This CDR3 is built from 12 residues. The CDR3, as DNA: TGTGCCAGCAGCCCCGGTCGCGGGGAGCTGTTTTTT. This codes for CASSPGRGELFF.

The sample holds many counts of this clonotype. The chain uses TRBV5-4 and TRBJ2-1; 7 bases agree with TRBD2. The CDR3 extends over 12 amino acids. J was trimmed by 14 bases and V by 6 bases; bases with no gene match: 11. Germline V gene lookup returns CDR1 SGHNT and CDR2 YYREEE (reference sequence). The CDR3 loop is CASTLRGGGEFF. CDR3 bases: TGTGCCAGCACCCTCCGTGGGGGGGGTGAGTTCTTC. Supplemented by reference TRBV5-4 and TRBJ2-1, the full variable domain reads ETGVTQSPTHLIKTRGQQVTLRCSSQSGHNTVSWYQQALGQGPQFIFQYYREEENGRGNFPPRFSGLQFPNYSSELNVNALELDDSALYLCASTLRGGGEFFGPGTRLTVL.

The V call is TRBV15, the J call TRBJ1-4, with unresolved D. The germline gives CDR1 LNHNV, CDR2 YYDKDF (reference sequence). The CDR3 covers 15 residues. Trimming shortened V by 5 bases and J by 8 bases, and 18 bases separated the two germline ends. The CDR3 DNA sequence: TGTGCCACCAGCGGAGGACCCCGGGGTTTCGAAAAACTGTTTTTT. Protein sequence: CATSGGPRGFEKLFF. The whole variable domain, filled in from reference TRBV15 and TRBJ1-4, reads DAMVIQNPRYQVTQFGKPVTLSCSQTLNHNVMYWYQQKSSQAPKLLFHYYDKDFNNEADTPDNFQSRRPNTSFCFLDIRSPGLGDTAMYLCATSGGPRGFEKLFFGSGTQLSVL.